This T cell receptor beta chain was captured in a study of technical replicates of blood from several donors. Using immunoSEQ multiplex PCR, the repertoire was profiled, and TCRdb retains in-frame clones only, with some absent. The table includes some 70,000 clones, roughly 96% detected once. Specimen: T cells isolated from PBMCs. The source is a human donor in good health.

The CDR3, as DNA: TGTGCCAGCAGTGGAGATGGCAGTGGGGCTTTGTACACCTTC. It specifies CASSGDGSGALYTF. The V and J genes are TRBV6-1 and TRBJ1-2, with a tentative D call TRBD1 (5 bases). Trimming pared 4 bases from V and 11 bases from J, leaving 20 bases between. CDR1 MNHNS and CDR2 SASEGT come from the germline V gene. The CDR3 loop spans 14 amino acids.